This TCR beta chain came from a study of blood T cell repertoires in COVID-19. V lost 6 bases, J lost 3 bases, and 27 bases lay in between. This CDR3 region has 19 residues. Germline CDR1 is MNHEY and CDR2 is SMNVEV (reference sequence). This clone was seen a single time. Original processing methods: Amplification from reference gene primers served as the basis for estimated nucleated cell counts. The method was immunoSEQ multiplex PCR; TCRdb's version includes in-frame clones alone and lacks a portion of them. The DNA gave D and trimming, while V, J and clone size come from that table. Of some 300,000 clones in the sample, over 75% were seen once.

What was sequenced was PBMCs or T cells enriched from blood (not recorded which). This chain links TRBV27 with TRBJ1-5; D possibly corresponds to TRBD1 (5 bases). This receptor was identified in a woman in her 30s who had recovered from COVID-19. The CDR3 DNA sequence: TGTGCCAGCAGACAGACCCCTACCTCGACCGGACACCCCAATCAGCCCCAGCATTTT. Protein: CASRQTPTSTGHPNQPQHF.